The clone carrying this T cell receptor (beta chain) was counted between two and nine times. What it recognizes is unknown. V dropped 5 bases and J dropped 4; count of bases not matched to a gene: 7. CDR1 is SGHTA and CDR2 is FQGNSA in the germline V gene. This CDR3 spans 14 amino acids. The data were obtained in a study of T cell repertoires in cytomegalovirus infection. Notes on the study in general: Across the ex vivo response, the dominant clonotypes were HLA-C-restricted CMV-specific TCR beta clonotypes.

From the reads, TCRdb called clonotypes with MiXCR, one entry per CDR3 protein. Of a few hundred thousand distinct CDR3 sequences listed, 30% to 40% are singletons. This chain joins TRBV7-2 and TRBJ2-5, with 7 bases lining up with TRBD2. Sequences were derived from cultured PBMCs, sampled from culture after CMV antigen stimulation. The origin of this receptor is a human donor in good health (CMV status not recorded). Some clones in this sample may be carry-over from other donors' samples. CDR3 amino acids: CASSHDAGVETQYF. The DNA of the CDR3 is TGTGCCAGCAGCCATGATGCGGGAGTAGAGACCCAGTACTTC.